Listed below are T cell receptor beta chains from one sample, sequenced in a study of T cells in localized non-small cell lung cancer. Assay: immunoSEQ multiplex PCR; the TCRdb copy retains only in-frame clones and omits some. The table lists some 30,000 clones, about 91% of them singletons. Source: peripheral blood mononuclear cells, taken before any cancer treatment. The receptors shown here come from an older female donor with stage II lung adenocarcinoma. The CDR3 runs from the conserved cysteine through the conserved F or W. Each record gives: V gene, J gene, D gene, CDR3 protein, CDR3 DNA. The D gene is left open where the match is weak.

TRBV18	TRBJ2-1	-	CASSPPNGDEQFF	TGTGCCAGCTCACCACCGAATGGTGATGAGCAGTTCTTC
TRBV4-1	TRBJ1-5	-	CASSQTVDNQPQHF	TGCGCCAGCAGCCAAACAGTAGACAATCAGCCCCAGCATTTT
TRBV19	TRBJ1-2	TRBD1	CASSPLGAGGYGYTF	TGTGCCAGTAGTCCTCTTGGCGCAGGGGGCTATGGCTACACCTTC
TRBV6-6	TRBJ2-5	TRBD1	CASSAGGNQETQYF	TGTGCCAGCAGCGCAGGGGGCAACCAAGAGACCCAGTACTTC
TRBV2	TRBJ1-2	-	CASSEARYGYTF	TGTGCCAGCAGTGAAGCCCGGTATGGCTACACCTTC
TRBV7-2	TRBJ2-1	TRBD2	CASSRMTGLAGLGEQFF	TGTGCCAGCAGCCGAATGACCGGACTAGCGGGGCTCGGTGAGCAGTTCTTC
TRBV5-6	TRBJ1-1	-	CASRKQGMDTEAFF	TGTGCCAGCAGAAAACAGGGTATGGACACTGAAGCTTTCTTT
TRBV5-1	TRBJ2-7	-	CASSLDGGRDYEQYF	TGCGCCAGCAGCTTGGACGGAGGCCGCGACTACGAGCAGTACTTC
TRBV7-2	TRBJ1-5	-	CASSLKGRGQPQHF	TGTGCCAGCAGCTTAAAGGGACGGGGACAGCCCCAGCATTTT
TRBV9	TRBJ1-2	TRBD1	CASSPTTGGVYGYTF	TGTGCCAGCAGCCCAACCACAGGGGGCGTATACGGCTACACCTTC
TRBV25-1	TRBJ1-6	-	CASSDARGSNSPLHF	TGTGCCAGCAGTGATGCCCGGGGGTCCAATTCACCCCTCCACTTT
TRBV19	TRBJ1-3	TRBD1	CASSIGGTDNGNTIYF	TGTGCCAGTAGTATAGGGGGGACAGACAATGGAAACACCATATATTTT
TRBV5-6	TRBJ2-1	-	CASSLAAYEQFF	TGTGCCAGCAGCTTGGCAGCCTATGAGCAGTTCTTC
TRBV29-1	TRBJ2-7	-	CSVAGRREGAVTYEQYF	TGCAGCGTTGCGGGAAGGAGGGAGGGGGCGGTAACCTACGAGCAGTACTTC